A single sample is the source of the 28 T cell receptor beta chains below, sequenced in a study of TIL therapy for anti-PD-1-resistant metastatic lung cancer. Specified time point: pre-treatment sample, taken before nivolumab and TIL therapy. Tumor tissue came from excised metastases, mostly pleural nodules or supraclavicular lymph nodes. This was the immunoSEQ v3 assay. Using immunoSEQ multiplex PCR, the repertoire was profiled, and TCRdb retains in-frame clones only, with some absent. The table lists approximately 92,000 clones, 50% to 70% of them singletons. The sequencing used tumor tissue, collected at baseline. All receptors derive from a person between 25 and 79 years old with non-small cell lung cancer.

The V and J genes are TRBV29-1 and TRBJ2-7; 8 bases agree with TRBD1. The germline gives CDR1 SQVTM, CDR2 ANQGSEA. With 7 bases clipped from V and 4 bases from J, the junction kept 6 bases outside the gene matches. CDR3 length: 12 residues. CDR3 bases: TGCAGCGCAGGGGGCGGGGTATACGAGCAGTACTTC. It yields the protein CSAGGGVYEQYF.

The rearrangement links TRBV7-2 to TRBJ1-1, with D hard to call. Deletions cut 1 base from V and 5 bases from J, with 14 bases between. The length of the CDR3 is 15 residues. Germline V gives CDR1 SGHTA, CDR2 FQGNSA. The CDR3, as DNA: TGTGCCAGCAGCTTAGTAAAGGACGGGTCGACTGAAGCTTTCTTT. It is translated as CASSLVKDGSTEAFF.

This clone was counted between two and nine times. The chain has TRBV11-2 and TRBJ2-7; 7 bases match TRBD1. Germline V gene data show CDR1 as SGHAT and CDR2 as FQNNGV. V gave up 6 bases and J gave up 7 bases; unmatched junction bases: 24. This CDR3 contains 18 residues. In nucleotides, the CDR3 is TGTGCCAGCAGTACTGCCGGCCTAACAGGGGTTAGATTTGGGGAGCAGTACTTC. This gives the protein CASSTAGLTGVRFGEQYF.

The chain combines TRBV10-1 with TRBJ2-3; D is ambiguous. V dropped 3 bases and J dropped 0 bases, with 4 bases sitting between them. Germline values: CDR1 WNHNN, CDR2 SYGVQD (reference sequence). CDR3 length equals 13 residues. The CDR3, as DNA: TGCGCCAGCAGTGAAGGGAGCACAGATACGCAGTATTTT. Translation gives CASSEGSTDTQYF.

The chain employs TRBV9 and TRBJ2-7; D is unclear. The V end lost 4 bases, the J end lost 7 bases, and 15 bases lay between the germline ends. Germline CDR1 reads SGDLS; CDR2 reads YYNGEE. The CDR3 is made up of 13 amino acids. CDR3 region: CASSYLLIGEQYF. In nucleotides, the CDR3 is TGTGCCAGCAGCTATTTATTGATCGGGGAGCAGTACTTC.

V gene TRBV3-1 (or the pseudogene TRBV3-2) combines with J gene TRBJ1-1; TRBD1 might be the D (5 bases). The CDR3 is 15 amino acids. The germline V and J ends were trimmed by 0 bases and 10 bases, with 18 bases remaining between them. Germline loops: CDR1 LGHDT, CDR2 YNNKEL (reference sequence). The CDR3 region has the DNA TGTGCCAGCAGCCAAGATTTAGGGGCGGGCTTGGGAGCTTTCTTT. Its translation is CASSQDLGAGLGAFF.

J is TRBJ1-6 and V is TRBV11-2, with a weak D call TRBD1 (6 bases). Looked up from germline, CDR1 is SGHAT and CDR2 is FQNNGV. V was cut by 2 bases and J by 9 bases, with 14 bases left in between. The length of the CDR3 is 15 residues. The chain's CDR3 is CASSLTGQGGSPLHF. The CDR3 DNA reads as TGTGCCAGCAGCTTAACAGGGCAGGGAGGTTCACCCCTCCACTTT.

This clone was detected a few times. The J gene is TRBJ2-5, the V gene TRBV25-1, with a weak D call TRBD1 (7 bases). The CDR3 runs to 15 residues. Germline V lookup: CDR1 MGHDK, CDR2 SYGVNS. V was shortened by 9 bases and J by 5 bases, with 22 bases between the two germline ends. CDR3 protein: CAREEQGLGRETQYF. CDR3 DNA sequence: TGTGCCAGGGAAGAACAGGGGCTGGGGAGGGAGACCCAGTACTTC.

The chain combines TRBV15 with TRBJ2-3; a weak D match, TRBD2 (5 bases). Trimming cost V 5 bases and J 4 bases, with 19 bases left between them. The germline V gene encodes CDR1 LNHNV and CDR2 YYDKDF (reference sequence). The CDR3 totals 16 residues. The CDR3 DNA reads TGTGCCACCAGCCGGACTCTAGGGCTCGGCTCAGATACGCAGTATTTT. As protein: CATSRTLGLGSDTQYF.

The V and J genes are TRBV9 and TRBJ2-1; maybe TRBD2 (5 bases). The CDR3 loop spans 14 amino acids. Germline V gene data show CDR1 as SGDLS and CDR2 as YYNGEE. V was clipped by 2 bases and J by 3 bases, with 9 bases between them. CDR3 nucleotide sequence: TGTGCCAGCAGCGTGGAGGAATACTACAATGAGCAGTTCTTC. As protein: CASSVEEYYNEQFF.

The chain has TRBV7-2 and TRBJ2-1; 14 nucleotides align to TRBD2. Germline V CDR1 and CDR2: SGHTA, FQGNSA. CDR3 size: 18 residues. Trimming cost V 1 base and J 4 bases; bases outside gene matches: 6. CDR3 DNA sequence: TGTGCCAGCAGCTTAGAGGGGACTAGCGGGAGATTTTACAATGAGCAGTTCTTC. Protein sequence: CASSLEGTSGRFYNEQFF.

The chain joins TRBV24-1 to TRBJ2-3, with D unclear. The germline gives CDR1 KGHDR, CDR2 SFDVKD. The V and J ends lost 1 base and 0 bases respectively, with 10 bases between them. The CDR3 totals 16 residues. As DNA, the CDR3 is TGTGCCACCAGTGATTTATCGGGCGGAAGCACAGATACGCAGTATTTT. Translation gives CATSDLSGGSTDTQYF.

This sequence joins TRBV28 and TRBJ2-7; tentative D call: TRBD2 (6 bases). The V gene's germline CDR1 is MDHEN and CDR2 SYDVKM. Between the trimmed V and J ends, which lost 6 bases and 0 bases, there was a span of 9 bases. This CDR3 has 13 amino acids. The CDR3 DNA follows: TGTGCCAGCAGGAGGGACTTCTCCTACGAGCAGTACTTC. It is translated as CASRRDFSYEQYF.

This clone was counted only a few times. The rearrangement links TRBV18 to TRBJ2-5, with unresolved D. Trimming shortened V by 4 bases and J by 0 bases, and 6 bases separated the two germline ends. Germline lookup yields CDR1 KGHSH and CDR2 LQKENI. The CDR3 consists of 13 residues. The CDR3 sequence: CASSQQHQETQYF. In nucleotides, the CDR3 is TGTGCCAGCTCACAACAGCACCAAGAGACCCAGTACTTC.

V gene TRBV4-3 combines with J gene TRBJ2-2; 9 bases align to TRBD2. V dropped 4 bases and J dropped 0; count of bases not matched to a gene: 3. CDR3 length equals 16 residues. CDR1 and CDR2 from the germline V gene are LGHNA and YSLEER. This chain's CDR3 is CASSLAGGANTGELFF. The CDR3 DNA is TGCGCCAGCAGCCTTGCGGGGGGGGCGAACACCGGGGAGCTGTTTTTT.

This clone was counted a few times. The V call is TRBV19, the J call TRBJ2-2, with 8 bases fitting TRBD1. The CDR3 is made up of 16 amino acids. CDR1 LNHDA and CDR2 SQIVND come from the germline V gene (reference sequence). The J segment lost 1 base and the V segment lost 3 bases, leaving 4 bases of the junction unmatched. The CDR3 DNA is TGTGCCAGTAGTATCCTGGGACAGGTGAACACCGGGGAGCTGTTTTTT. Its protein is CASSILGQVNTGELFF.

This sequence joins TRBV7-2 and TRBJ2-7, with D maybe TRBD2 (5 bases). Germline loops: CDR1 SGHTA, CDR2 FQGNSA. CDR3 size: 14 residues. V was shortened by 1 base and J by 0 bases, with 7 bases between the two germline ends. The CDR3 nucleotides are TGTGCCAGCAGCTTAGTTGGACTCTCCTACGAGCAGTACTTC. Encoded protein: CASSLVGLSYEQYF.

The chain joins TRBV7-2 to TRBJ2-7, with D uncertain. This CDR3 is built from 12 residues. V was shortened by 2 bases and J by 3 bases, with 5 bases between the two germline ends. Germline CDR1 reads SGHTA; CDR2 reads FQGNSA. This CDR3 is CASSLLNYEQYF. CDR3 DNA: TGTGCCAGCAGCTTACTAAACTACGAGCAGTACTTC. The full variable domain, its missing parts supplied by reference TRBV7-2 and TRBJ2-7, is GAGVSQSPSNKVTEKGKDVELRCDPISGHTALYWYRQSLGQGLEFLIYFQGNSAPDKSGLPSDRFSAERTGGSVSTLTIQRTQQEDSAVYLCASSLLNYEQYFGPGTRLTVT.

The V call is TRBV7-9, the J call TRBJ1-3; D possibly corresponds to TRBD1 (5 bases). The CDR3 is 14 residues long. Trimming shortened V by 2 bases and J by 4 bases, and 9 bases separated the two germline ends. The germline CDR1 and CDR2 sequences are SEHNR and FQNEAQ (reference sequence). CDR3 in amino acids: CASSLIGEGNTIYF. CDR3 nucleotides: TGTGCCAGCAGCTTAATAGGGGAAGGAAACACCATATATTTT.

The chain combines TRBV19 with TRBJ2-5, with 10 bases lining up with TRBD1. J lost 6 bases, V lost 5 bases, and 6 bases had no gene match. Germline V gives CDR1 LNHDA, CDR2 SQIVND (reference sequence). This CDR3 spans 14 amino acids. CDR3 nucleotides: TGTGCCAGTAGTCTCCGTGACAGGGGGCAGACCCAGTACTTC. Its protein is CASSLRDRGQTQYF.

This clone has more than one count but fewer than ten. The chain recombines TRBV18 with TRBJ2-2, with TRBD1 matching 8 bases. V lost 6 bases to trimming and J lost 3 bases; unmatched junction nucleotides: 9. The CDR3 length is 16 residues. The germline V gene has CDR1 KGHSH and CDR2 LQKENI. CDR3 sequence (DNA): TGTGCCAGCTCGCGGACCGGGACAGGATACACCGGGGAGCTGTTTTTT. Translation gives CASSRTGTGYTGELFF.

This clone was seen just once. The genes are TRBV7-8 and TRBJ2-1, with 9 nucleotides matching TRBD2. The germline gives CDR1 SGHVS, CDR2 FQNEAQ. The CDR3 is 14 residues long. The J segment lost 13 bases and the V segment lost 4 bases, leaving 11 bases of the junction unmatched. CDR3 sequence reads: CASSSGLAFITQFF. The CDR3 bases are TGTGCCAGCAGCTCGGGACTAGCTTTTATCACTCAGTTCTTC.

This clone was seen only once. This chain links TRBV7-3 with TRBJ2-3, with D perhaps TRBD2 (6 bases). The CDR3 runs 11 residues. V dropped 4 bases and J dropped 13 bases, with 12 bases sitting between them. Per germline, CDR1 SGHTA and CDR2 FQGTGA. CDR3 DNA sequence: TGTGCCAGCAGCTCCGGGGAGGTGGAGTATTTT. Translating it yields CASSSGEVEYF. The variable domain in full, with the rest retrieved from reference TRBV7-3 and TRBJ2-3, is GAGVSQTPSNKVTEKGKYVELRCDPISGHTALYWYRQSLGQGPEFLIYFQGTGAADDSGLPNDRFFAVRPEGSVSTLKIQRTERGDSAVYLCASSSGEVEYFGPGTRLTVL.

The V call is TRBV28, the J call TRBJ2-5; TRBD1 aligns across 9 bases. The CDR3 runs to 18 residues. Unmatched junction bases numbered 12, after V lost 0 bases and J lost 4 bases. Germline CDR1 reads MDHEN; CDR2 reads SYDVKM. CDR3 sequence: CASSLWGQGTRGRETQYF. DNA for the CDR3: TGTGCCAGCAGTTTATGGGGACAGGGTACGAGGGGAAGAGAGACCCAGTACTTC.

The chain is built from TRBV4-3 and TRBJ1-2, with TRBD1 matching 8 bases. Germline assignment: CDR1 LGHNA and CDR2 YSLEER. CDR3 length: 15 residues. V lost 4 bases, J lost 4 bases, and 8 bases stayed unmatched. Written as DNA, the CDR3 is TGCGCCAGCAGCCGAGGACAGGGAGGAAGCTATGGCTACACCTTC. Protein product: CASSRGQGGSYGYTF.

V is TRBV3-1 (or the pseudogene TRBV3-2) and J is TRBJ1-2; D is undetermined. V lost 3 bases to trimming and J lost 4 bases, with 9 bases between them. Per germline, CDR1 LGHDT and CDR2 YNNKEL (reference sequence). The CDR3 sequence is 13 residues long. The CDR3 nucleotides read TGTGCCAGCAGCCACGTTGAGAGCTATGGCTACACCTTC. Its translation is CASSHVESYGYTF.

The CDR3, as DNA: TGTGGGATCGGATCGCCCTATGGCTACACCTTC. Its protein is CGIGSPYGYTF. The chain recombines TRBV28 with TRBJ1-2; the D is unclear. Germline CDR1 MDHEN, CDR2 SYDVKM. The CDR3 has 11 residues.

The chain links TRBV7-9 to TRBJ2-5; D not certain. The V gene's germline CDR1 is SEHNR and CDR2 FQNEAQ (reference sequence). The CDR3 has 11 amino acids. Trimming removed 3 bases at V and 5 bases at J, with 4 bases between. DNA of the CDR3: TGTGCCAGCAGCTTGAAGGAGACCCAGTACTTC. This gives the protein CASSLKETQYF.